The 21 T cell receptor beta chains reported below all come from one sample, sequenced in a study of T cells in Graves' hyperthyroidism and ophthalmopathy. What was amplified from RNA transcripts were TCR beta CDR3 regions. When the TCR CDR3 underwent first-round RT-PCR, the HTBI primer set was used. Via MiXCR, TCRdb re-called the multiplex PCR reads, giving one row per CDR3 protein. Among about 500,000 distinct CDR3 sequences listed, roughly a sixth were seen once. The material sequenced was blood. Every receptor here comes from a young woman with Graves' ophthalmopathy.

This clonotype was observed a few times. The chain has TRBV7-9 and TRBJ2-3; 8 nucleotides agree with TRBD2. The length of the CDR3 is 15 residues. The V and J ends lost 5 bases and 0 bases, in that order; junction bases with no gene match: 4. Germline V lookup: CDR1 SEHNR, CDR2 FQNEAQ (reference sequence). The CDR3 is CASSGRGGSTDTQYF. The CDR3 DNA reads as TGTGCCAGCAGCGGCCGCGGGGGGAGCACAGATACGCAGTATTTT.

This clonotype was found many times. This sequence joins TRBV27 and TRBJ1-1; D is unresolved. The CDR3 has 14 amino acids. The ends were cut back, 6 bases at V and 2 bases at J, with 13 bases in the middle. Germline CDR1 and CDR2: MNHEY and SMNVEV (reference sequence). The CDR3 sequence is CASRSRVSNTEAFF. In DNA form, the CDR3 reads TGTGCCAGCAGGTCGCGGGTATCAAACACTGAAGCTTTCTTT.

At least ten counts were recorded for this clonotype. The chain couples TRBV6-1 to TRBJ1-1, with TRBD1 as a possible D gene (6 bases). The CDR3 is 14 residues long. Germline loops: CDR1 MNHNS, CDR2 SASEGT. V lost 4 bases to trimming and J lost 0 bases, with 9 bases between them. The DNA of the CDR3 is TGTGCCAGCAGTGGAAGGACAGTGAACACTGAAGCTTTCTTT. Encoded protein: CASSGRTVNTEAFF.

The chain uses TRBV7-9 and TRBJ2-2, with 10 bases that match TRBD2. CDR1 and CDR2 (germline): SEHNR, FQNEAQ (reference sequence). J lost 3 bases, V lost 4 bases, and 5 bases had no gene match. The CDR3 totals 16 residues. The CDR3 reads CASSSITSGDTGELFF. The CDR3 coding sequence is TGTGCCAGCAGCTCAATAACTAGCGGGGACACCGGGGAGCTGTTTTTT.

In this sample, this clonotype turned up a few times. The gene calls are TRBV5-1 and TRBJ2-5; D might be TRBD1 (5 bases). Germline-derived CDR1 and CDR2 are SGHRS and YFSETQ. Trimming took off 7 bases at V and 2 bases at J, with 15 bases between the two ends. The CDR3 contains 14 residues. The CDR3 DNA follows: TGCGCCAGCCGGCGACAGACAGCACAAGAGACCCAGTACTTC. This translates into CASRRQTAQETQYF.

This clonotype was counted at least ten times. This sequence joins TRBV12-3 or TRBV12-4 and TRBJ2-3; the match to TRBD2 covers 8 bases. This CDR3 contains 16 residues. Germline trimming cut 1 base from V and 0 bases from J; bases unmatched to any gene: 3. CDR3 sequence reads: CASSLELAVSTDTQYF. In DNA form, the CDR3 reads TGTGCCAGCAGTTTAGAACTAGCGGTTAGCACAGATACGCAGTATTTT.

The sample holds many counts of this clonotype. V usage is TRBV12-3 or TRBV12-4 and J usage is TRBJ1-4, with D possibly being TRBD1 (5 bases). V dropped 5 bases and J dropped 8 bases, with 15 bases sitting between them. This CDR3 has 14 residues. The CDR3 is CASSPTGGGEKLFF. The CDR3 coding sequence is TGTGCCAGCAGTCCGACCGGGGGGGGGGAAAAACTGTTTTTT.

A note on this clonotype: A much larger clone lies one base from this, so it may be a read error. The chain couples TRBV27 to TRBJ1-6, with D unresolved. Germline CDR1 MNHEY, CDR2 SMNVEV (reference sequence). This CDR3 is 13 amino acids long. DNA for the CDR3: TGTTCCAGCAGTCTGATCTATAATTCACCCCTCCACTTT. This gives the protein CSSSLIYNSPLHF.

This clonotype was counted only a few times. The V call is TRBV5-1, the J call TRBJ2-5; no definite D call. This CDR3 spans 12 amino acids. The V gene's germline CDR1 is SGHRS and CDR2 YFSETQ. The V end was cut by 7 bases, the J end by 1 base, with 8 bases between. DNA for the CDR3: TGCGCCAGCGCCGAAAGCCAAGAGACCCAGTACTTC. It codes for CASAESQETQYF.

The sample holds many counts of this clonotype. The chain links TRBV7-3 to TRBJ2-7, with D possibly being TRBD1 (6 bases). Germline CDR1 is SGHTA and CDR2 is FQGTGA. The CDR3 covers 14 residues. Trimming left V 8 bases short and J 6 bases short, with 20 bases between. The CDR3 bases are TGTGCCAGCTCTAAACAGGGATCGAGCCGCGAGCAGTACTTC. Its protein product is CASSKQGSSREQYF.

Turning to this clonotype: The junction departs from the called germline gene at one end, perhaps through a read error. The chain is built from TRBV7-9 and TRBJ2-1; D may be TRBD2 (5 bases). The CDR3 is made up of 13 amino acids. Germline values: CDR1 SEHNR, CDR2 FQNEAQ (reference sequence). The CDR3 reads CASSHGLDVEQFF. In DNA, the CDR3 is TGCGCCAGCAGCCATGGACTGGACGTCGAGCAGTTCTTC.

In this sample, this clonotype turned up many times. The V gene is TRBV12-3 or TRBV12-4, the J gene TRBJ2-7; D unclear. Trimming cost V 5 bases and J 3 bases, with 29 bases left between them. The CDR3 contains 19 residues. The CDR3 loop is CASSPIHRGVHLYVYEQYF. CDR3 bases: TGTGCCAGCAGTCCGATCCACAGAGGTGTGCACCTCTACGTCTACGAGCAGTACTTC.

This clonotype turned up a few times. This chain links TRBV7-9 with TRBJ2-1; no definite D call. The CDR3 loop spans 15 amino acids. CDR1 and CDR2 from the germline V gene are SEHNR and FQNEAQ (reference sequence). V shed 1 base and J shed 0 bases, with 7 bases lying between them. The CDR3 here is CASSLGISSYNEQFF. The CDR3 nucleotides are TGTGCCAGCAGCTTAGGAATCAGCTCCTACAATGAGCAGTTCTTC.

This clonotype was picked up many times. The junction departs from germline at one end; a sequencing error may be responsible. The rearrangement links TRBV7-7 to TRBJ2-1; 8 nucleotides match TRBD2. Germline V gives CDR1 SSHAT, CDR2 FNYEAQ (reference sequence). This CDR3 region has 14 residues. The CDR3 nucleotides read TGTGCTAGCAGCTTCTCGGGGGGGTTCGATGAGCAGTTCTTC. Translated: CASSFSGGFDEQFF.

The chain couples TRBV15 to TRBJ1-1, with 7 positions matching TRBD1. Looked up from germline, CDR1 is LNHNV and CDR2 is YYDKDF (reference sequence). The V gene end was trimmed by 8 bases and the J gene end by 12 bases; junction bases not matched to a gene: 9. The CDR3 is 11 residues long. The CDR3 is CATRRDSVPFF. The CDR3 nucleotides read TGTGCCACCCGCCGGGACAGTGTACCTTTCTTT.

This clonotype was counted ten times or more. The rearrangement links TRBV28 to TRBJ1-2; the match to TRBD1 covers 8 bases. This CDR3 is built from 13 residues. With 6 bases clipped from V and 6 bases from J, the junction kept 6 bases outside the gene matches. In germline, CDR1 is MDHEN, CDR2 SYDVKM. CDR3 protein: CASREQGAHGYTF. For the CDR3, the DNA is TGTGCCAGCAGAGAGCAGGGGGCGCATGGCTACACCTTC.

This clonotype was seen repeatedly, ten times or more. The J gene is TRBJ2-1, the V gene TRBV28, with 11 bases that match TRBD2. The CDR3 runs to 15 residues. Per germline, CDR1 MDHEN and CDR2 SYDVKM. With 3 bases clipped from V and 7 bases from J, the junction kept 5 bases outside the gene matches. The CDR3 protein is CASSFLAGGRNEQFF. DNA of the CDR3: TGTGCCAGCAGTTTTTTAGCGGGAGGGCGGAATGAGCAGTTCTTC.

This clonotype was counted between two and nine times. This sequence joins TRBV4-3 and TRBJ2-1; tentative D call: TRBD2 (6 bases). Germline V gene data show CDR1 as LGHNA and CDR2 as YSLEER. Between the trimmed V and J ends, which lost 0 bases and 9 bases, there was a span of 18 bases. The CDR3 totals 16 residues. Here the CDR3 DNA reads TGCGCCAGCAGCCAAGAACGCGCGGGGAGTTTGGCTGAGCAGTTCTTC. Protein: CASSQERAGSLAEQFF.

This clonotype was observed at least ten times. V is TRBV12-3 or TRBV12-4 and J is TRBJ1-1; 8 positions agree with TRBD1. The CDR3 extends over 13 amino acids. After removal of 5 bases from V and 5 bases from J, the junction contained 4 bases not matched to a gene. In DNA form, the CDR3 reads TGTGCCAGCAGTCGGACAGGGAAGACTGAAGCTTTCTTT. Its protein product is CASSRTGKTEAFF.

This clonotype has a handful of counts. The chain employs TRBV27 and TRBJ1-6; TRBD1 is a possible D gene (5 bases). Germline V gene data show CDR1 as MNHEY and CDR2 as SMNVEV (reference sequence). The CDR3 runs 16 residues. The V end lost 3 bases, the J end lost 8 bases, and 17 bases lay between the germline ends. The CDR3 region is CASSFIGASRHSPLHF. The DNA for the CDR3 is TGTGCCAGCAGTTTTATCGGGGCAAGCAGACATTCACCCCTCCACTTT.

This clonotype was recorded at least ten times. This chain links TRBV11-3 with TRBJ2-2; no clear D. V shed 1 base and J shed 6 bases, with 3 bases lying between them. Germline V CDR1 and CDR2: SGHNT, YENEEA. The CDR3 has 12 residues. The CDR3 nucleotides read TGTGCCAGCAGCTTAGGTGCCGGGGAGCTGTTTTTT. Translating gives CASSLGAGELFF.